Listed below are T cell receptor beta chains from one sample, sequenced in a study of T-cell reconstitution after alpha-beta-depleted transplantation in children. One entry per CDR3 protein, called by TCRdb with MiXCR from the PCR reads. The data contain some 500,000 distinct CDR3 sequences, less than 35% of them singletons. Sample: PBMCs from the stem cell graft donor, taken from the stem cell graft. The receptors derive from a human donor who donated a stem cell graft to a child with aplastic anemia. CDR3s include the opening cysteine and the closing phenylalanine or tryptophan. Clone size appears in some rows only: once, few, many, or a class for an expanded clone.

TRBJ1-1	TRBV9	NA	13	CASSPSVGSEAFF
TRBJ2-7	TRBV7-2	many	12	CASSPDFYEQYF
TRBJ2-3	TRBV4-2	NA	20	CASSQEVGGSGSSSTDTQYF
TRBJ2-7	TRBV28	NA	14	CASSLGLESYEQYF
TRBJ1-1	TRBV7-9	once	14	CASSLDMTNTEAFF
TRBJ2-3	TRBV19	few	14	CASSIDQGTDTQYF
TRBJ2-1	TRBV7-9	once	17	CASSLDGDLSSYNEQFF
TRBJ1-1	TRBV29-1	few	16	CSVGAVPGYLNTEAFF
TRBJ1-5	TRBV12-3/TRBV12-4	few	16	CASSLTGSINNQPQHF
TRBJ2-1	TRBV20-1	NA	15	CSARDGGLGDNEQFF
TRBJ2-2	TRBV12-3/TRBV12-4	few	16	CASSPLAGGTTGELFF
TRBJ2-3	TRBV6-1	few	13	CASRLQGPDTQYF
TRBJ2-2	TRBV18	NA	17	CASLSPWQGANTGELFF
TRBJ2-5	TRBV5-6	once	14	CASSLGQPQETQYF
TRBJ2-2	TRBV11-2	NA	15	CASDSGRAFAGELFF
TRBJ2-1	TRBV4-2	few	17	CASSPGLAGFSYNEQFF
TRBJ2-2	TRBV15	few	16	CATSRGGTGWTGELFF
TRBJ1-2	TRBV5-4	few	15	CASSLETGGTYGYTF
TRBJ2-2	TRBV4-3	many	14	CASSQDLTSGELFF
TRBJ2-1	TRBV5-5	NA	16	CASSLGAGGGYNEQFF
TRBJ1-2	TRBV28	few	15	CASSFGSPTNYGYTF
TRBJ2-1	TRBV29-1	NA	10	CSTGGFEQFF
TRBJ1-5	TRBV6-5	few	16	CASSYGGGQGNQPQHF
TRBJ2-1	TRBV7-9	NA	14	CASSTERAGNEQFF
TRBJ2-1	TRBV19	NA	14	CASRASGPIDGQFF
TRBJ2-1	TRBV14	NA	16	CASSGGLGHLYNEQFF
TRBJ2-1	TRBV9	few	13	CASSVQSYNEQFF
TRBJ2-2	TRBV20-1	NA	13	CSASLTHTGELFF
TRBJ2-2	TRBV6-2/TRBV6-3	few	19	CASSRRTSGRAIGTGELFF
TRBJ1-5	TRBV20-1	NA	15	CSAAPSGYGNQPQHF
TRBJ2-2	TRBV18	few	17	CASSPAGQGANTGELFF
TRBJ2-7	TRBV6-5	few	12	CASSSDLPEQYF
TRBJ2-7	TRBV30	few	15	CAWGTSGAPPGEQYF
TRBJ2-5	TRBV20-1	NA	13	CSATNRGGETQYF
TRBJ1-5	TRBV12-3/TRBV12-4	NA	14	CASSPPEVNQPQHF
TRBJ2-7	TRBV9	NA	11	CASSVGKEQYF
TRBJ1-2	TRBV6-5	NA	15	CASSSTPQANYGYTF
TRBJ1-3	TRBV5-1	NA	19	CASSPGQTHLHLPGNTIYF
TRBJ1-2	TRBV29-1	NA	15	CSATGEGGMDYGYTF
TRBJ1-2	TRBV6-5	few	13	CASSYGVDYGYTF
TRBJ2-6	TRBV7-9	NA	17	CASSSDRALSGANVLTF
TRBJ1-5	TRBV20-1	NA	13	CSAATTGNQPQHF
TRBJ1-6	TRBV6-1	few	13	CASQTGRNSPLHF
TRBJ1-3	TRBV7-2	NA	13	CASSLDGLNTIYF
TRBJ2-2	TRBV11-2	NA	16	CASSHGLAGLTGELFF
TRBJ2-1	TRBV9	few	14	CASSVSRGFNEQFF
TRBJ2-1	TRBV20-1	NA	16	CSARDLNPGHVNEQFF
TRBJ2-3	TRBV5-1	few	16	CASSLYSSGSTDTQYF
TRBJ1-5	TRBV5-1	few	16	CARGQGPTQGNQPQHF
TRBJ2-3	TRBV5-6	NA	17	CASSWGGPRVRVDTQYF
TRBJ1-1	TRBV18	few	14	CASSPSVINTEAFF
TRBJ1-1	TRBV29-1	few	11	CSVDRNTEAFF
TRBJ2-7	TRBV27	NA	13	CASSLRGNLEQYF
TRBJ2-3	TRBV12-3/TRBV12-4	NA	15	CASSLASGAVSTQYF
TRBJ2-4	TRBV29-1	NA	13	CSVLAVTGNIQYF
TRBJ2-7	TRBV10-2	NA	15	CASRGLAEVNYEQYF
TRBJ1-2	TRBV7-9	NA	14	CASSLSDASYGYTF
TRBJ1-1	TRBV11-1	NA	19	CASSLVGSGGRLRSTEAFF
TRBJ1-4	TRBV18	once	15	CASSRQGEQNEKLFF